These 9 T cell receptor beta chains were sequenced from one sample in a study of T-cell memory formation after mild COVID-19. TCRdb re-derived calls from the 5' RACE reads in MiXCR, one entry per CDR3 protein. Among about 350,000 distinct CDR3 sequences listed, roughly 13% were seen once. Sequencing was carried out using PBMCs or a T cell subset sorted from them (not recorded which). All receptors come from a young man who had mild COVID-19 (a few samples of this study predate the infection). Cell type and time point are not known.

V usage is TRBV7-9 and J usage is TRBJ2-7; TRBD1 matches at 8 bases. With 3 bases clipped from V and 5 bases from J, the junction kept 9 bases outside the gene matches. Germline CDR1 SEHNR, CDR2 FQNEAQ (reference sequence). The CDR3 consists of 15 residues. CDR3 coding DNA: TGTGCCAGCAGCTTTGGAGGACAGGGACTTGACGAGCAGTACTTC. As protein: CASSFGGQGLDEQYF.

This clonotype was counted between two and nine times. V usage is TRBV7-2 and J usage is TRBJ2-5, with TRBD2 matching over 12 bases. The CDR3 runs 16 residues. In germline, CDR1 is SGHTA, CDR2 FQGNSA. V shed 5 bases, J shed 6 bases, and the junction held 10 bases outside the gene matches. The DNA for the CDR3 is TGTGCCAGCAGCCCCTCACTAGCGGGGGGACGGCAGACCCAGTACTTC. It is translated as CASSPSLAGGRQTQYF.

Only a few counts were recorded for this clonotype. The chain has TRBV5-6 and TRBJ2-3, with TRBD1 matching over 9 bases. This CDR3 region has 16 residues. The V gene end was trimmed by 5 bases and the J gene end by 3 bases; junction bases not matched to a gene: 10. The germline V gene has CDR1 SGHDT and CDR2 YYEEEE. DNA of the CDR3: TGTGCCAGCAGACGACAGGGGGTAAGCCCAACAGATACGCAGTATTTT. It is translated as CASRRQGVSPTDTQYF.

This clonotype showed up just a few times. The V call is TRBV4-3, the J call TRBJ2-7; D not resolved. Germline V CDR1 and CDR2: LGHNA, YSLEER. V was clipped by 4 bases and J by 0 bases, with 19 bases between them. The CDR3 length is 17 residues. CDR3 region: CASSPRHQPLSSYEQYF. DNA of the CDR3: TGCGCCAGCAGCCCGAGACACCAACCCCTTAGCTCCTACGAGCAGTACTTC.

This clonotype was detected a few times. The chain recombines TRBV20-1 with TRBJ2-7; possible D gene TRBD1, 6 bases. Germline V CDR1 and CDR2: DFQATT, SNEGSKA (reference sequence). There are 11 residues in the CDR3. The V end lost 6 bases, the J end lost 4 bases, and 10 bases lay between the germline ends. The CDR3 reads CSAADSYEQYV. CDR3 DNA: TGCAGTGCAGCGGACAGTTACGAGCAGTACGTC.

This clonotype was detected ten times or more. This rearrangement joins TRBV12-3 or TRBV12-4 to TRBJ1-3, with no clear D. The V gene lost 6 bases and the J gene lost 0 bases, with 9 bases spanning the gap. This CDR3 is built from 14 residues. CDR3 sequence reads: CASSPASSGNTIYF. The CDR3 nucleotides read TGTGCCAGCAGCCCCGCTAGCTCTGGAAACACCATATATTTT.

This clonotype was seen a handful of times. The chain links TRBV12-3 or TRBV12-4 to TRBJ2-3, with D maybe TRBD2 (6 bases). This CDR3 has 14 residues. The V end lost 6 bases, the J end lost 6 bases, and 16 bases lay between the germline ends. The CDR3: CASSPGGFGDTQYF. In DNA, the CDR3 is TGTGCCAGCAGCCCTGGGGGGTTTGGGGATACGCAGTATTTT.

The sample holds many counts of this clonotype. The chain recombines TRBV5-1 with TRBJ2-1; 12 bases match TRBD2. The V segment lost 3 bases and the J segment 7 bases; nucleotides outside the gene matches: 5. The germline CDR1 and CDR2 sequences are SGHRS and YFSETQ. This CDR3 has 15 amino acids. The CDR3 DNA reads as TGCGCCAGCAGCTCTAGCGGGGGGGTTATTAATGAGCAGTTCTTC. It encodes CASSSSGGVINEQFF.

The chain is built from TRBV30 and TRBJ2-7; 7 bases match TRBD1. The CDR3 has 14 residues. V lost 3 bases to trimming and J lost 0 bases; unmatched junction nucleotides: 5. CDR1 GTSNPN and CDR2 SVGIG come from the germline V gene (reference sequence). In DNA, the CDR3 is TGTGCCTGGAGCGGGACAGAGAGCTCCTACGAGCAGTACTTC. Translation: CAWSGTESSYEQYF.